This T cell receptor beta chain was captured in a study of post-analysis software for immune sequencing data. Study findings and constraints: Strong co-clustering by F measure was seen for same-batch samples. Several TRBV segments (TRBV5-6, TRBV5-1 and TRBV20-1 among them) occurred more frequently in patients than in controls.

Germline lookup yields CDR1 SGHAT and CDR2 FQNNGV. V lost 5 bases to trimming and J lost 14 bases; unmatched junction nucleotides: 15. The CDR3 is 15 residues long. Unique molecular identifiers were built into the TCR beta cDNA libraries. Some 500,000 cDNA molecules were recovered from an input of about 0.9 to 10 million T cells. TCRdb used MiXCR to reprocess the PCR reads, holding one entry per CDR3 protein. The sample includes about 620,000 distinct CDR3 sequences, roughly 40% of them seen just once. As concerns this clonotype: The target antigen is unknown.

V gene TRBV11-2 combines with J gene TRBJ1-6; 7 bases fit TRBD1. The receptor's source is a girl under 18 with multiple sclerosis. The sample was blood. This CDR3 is CASSPGTENGEALHF. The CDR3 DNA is TGTGCCAGCAGCCCCGGGACAGAGAACGGAGAGGCCCTCCACTTT.